This paragraph covers one T cell receptor beta chain sequence. Its antigen is currently unknown. The data stem from a study of blood T cells in healthy people across ages. The sample providers were healthy Caucasian people from Russia, aged about 6 to 95. Per sample, at least 6 micrograms of total RNA were extracted. Findings and limits, study-wide: Per-million-T-cell TCR beta diversity fell roughly linearly with age.

A sample-barcoded 5' primer and a J-beta primer mix were used in a second PCR of roughly 7 to 11 cycles. In TCRdb, the 5' RACE reads were re-called with MiXCR into one record per CDR3 protein. The sample has some 900,000 distinct CDR3 sequences, roughly 52% seen once. The length of the CDR3 is 14 residues. V gave up 0 bases and J gave up 6 bases, with 12 bases separating them. In germline, CDR1 is SGHRS, CDR2 YFSETQ. The source material was blood. The sequence derives from a man aged 30 to 39 in good health. The chain carries TRBV5-1 and TRBJ1-1; tentatively, D is TRBD1 (5 bases). The CDR3 spells CASSLGQPGSEAFF. CDR3 sequence (DNA): TGCGCCAGCAGCTTGGGACAGCCTGGGTCTGAAGCTTTCTTT.